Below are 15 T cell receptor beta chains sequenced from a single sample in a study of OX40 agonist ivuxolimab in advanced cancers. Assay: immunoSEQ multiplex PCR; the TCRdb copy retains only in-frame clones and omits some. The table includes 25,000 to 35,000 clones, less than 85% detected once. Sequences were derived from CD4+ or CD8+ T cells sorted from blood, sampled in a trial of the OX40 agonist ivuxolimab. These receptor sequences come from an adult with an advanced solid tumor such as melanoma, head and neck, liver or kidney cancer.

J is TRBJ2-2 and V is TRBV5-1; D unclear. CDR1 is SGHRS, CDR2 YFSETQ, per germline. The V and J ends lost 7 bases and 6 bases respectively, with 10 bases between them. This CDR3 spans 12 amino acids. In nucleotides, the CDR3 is TGCGCCAGCTTCATTAGTCCCGGGGAGCTGTTTTTT. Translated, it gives CASFISPGELFF.

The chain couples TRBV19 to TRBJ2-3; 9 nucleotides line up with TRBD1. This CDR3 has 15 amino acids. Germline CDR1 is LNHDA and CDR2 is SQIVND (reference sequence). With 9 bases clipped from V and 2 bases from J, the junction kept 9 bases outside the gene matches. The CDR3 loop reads CASTIRDRDTDTQYF. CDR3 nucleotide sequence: TGTGCCAGCACAATCCGGGACAGGGACACAGATACGCAGTATTTT.

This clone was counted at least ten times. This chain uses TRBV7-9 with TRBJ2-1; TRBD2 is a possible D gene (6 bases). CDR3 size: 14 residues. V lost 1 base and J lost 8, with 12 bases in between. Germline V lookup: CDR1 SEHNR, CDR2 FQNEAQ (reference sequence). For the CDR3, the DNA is TGTGCCAGCAGCTTAGATAGGCCGGGGGATGAGCAGTTCTTC. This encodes CASSLDRPGDEQFF. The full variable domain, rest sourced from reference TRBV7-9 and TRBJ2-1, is DTGVSQNPRHKITKRGQNVTFRCDPISEHNRLYWYRQTLGQGPEFLTYFQNEAQLEKSRLLSDRFSAERPKGSFSTLEIQRTEQGDSAMYLCASSLDRPGDEQFFGPGTRLTVL.

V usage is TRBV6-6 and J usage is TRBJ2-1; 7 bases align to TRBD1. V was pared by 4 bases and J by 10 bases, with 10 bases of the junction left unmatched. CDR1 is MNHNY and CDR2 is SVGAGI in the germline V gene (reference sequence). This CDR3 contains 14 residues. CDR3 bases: TGTGCCAGCAGTTCCGGACAGGCCCCAGACGAGCAGTTCTTC. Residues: CASSSGQAPDEQFF.

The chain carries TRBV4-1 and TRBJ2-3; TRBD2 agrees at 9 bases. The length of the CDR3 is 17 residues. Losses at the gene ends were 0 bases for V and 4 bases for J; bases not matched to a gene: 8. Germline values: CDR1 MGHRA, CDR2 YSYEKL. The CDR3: CASSQDAAGGPSDTQYF. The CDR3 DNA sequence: TGCGCCAGCAGCCAAGATGCGGCGGGAGGGCCCTCAGATACGCAGTATTTT.

The CDR3 region is CASSYYPSDEQYF. As DNA, the CDR3 is TGTGCCAGCAGTTACTACCCTAGCGACGAGCAGTACTTC. The chain has TRBV6-5 and TRBJ2-7; weak D call: TRBD2 (6 bases). V was shortened by 1 base and J by 5 bases, with 9 bases between the two germline ends. Germline CDR1 MNHEY, CDR2 SVGAGI. This CDR3 contains 13 residues.

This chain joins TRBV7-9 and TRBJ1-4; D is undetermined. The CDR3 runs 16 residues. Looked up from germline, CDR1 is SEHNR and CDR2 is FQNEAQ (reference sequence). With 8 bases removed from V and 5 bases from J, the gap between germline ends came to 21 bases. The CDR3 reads CASEEWESKRNEKLFF. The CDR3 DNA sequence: TGTGCCAGCGAGGAGTGGGAGTCAAAAAGGAATGAAAAACTGTTTTTT.

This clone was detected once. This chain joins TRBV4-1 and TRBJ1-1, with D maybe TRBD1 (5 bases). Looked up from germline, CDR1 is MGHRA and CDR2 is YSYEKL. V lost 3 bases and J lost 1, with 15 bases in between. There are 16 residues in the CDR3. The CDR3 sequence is CASSHMTTGQNTEAFF. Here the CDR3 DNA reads TGCGCCAGCAGCCACATGACAACAGGACAGAACACTGAAGCTTTCTTT.

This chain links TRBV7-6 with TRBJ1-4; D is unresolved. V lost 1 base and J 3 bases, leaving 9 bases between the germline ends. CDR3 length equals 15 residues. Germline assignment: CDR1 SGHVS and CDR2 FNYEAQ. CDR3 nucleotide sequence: TGTGCCAGCAGCTTAGTAGCCGCCCCTAATGAAAAACTGTTTTTT. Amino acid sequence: CASSLVAAPNEKLFF. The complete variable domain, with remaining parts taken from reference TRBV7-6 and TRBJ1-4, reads GAGVSQSPRYKVTKRGQDVALRCDPISGHVSLYWYRQALGQGPEFLTYFNYEAQQDKSGLPNDRFSAERPEGSISTLTIQRTEQRDSAMYRCASSLVAAPNEKLFFGSGTQLSVL.

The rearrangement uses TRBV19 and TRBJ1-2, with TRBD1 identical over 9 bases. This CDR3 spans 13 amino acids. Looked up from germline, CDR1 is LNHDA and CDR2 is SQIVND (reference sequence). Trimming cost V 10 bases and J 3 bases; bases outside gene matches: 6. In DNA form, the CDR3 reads TGTGCCACTACGGACAGGGGTTACTATGGCTACACCTTC. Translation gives CATTDRGYYGYTF.

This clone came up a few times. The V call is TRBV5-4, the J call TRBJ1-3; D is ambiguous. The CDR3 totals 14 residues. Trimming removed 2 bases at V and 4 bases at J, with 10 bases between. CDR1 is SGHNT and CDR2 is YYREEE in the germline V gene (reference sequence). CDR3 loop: CASSFGGYGNTIYF. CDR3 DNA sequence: TGTGCCAGCAGCTTTGGTGGGTACGGAAACACCATATATTTT.

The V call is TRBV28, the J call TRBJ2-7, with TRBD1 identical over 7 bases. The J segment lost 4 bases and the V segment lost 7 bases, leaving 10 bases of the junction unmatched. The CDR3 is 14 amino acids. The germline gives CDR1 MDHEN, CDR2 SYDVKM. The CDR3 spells CASNPRDSGYEQYF. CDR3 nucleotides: TGTGCCAGCAACCCCCGGGACAGTGGGTACGAGCAGTACTTC.

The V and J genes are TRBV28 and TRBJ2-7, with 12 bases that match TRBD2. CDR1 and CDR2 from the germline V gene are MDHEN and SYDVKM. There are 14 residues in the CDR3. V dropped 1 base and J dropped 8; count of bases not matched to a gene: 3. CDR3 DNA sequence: TGTGCCAGCAGTTTATCACTAGCGGGAGGCCAGCAGTACTTC. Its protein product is CASSLSLAGGQQYF.

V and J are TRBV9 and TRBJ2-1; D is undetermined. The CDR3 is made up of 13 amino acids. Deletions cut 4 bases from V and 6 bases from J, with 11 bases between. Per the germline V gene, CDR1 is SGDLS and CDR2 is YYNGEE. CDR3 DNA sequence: TGTGCCAGCAGCTCCAGTGATTTCAATGAGCAGTTCTTC. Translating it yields CASSSSDFNEQFF.

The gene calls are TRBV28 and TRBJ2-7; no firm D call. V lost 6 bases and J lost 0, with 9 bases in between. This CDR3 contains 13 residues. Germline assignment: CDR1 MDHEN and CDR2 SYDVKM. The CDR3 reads CASRAPSSYEQYF. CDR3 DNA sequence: TGTGCCAGCAGGGCACCCAGCTCCTACGAGCAGTACTTC.